This TCR beta chain was captured by sequencing in a study of cytomegalovirus exposure and HLA in healthy donors. PCR was performed using 60 Vbeta and 13 Jbeta primers. TCRdb keeps only in-frame clones here, not all; method: immunoSEQ multiplex PCR. In the table there are approximately 120,000 clones, 60% to 85% of which are singletons. Per the germline V gene, CDR1 is SGHNT and CDR2 is YYREEE (reference sequence). The CDR3 is made up of 16 amino acids. V trimming: 2 bases; J trimming: 0 bases; junction bases outside the gene matches: 6. The TCR comes from a female donor in good health and CMV-seronegative. The sample comprised PBMCs. This rearrangement joins TRBV5-4 to TRBJ2-5; 8 bases align to TRBD1. DNA for the CDR3: TGTGCCAGCAGCTTTCGGACAGGGAGTAACCAAGAGACCCAGTACTTC. It encodes CASSFRTGSNQETQYF.